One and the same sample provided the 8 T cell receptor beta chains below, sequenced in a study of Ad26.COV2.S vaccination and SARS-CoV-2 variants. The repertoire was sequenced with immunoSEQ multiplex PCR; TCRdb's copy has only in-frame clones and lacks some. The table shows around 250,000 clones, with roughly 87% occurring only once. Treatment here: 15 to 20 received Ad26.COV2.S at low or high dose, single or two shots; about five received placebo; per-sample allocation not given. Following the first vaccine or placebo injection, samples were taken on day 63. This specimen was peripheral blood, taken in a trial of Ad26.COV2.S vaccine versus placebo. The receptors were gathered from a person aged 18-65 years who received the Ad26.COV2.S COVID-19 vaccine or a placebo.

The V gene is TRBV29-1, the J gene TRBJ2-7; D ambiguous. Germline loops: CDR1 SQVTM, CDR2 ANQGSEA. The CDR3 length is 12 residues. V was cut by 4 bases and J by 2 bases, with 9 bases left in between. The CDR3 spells CSVGASTYEQYF. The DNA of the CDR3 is TGCAGCGTTGGGGCCAGTACCTACGAGCAGTACTTC.

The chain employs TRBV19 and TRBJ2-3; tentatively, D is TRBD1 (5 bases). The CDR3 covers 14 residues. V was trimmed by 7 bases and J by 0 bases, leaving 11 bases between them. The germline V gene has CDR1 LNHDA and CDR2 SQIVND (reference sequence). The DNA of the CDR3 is TGTGCCAGTAAAAGGGGTACTAGCACAGATACGCAGTATTTT. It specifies CASKRGTSTDTQYF.

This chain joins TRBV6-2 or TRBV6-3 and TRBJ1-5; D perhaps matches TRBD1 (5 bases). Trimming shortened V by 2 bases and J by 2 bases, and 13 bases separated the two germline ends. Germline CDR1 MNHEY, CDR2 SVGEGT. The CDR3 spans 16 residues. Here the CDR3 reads CASSYGSREGNQPQHF. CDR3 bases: TGTGCCAGCAGTTACGGCAGCAGGGAAGGCAATCAGCCCCAGCATTTT.

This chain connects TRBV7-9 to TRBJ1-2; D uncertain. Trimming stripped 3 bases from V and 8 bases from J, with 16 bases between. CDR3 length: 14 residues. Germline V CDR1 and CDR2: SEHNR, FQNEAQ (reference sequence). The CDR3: CASSLQSVRNGYTF. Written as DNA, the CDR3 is TGTGCCAGCAGCTTGCAATCCGTTAGGAACGGCTACACCTTC.

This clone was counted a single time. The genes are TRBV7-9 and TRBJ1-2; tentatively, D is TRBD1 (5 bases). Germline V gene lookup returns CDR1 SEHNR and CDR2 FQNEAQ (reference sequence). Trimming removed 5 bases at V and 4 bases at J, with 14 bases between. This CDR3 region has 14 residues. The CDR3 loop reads CASSVGVGAYGYTF. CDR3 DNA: TGTGCCAGCAGCGTTGGGGTCGGGGCCTATGGCTACACCTTC.

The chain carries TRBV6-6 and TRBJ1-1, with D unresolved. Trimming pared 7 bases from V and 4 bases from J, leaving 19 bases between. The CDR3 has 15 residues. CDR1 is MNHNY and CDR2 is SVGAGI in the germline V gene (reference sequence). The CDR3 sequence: CASTPKRAAGTEAFF. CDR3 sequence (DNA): TGTGCCAGCACTCCCAAAAGGGCCGCGGGCACTGAAGCTTTCTTT.

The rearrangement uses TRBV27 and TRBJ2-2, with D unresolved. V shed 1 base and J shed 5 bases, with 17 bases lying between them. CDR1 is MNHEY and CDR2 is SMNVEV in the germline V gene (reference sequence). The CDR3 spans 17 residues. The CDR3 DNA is TGTGCCAGCAGTTTATTCGGGTCCCCCCAACGAACCGGGGAGCTGTTTTTT. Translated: CASSLFGSPQRTGELFF.

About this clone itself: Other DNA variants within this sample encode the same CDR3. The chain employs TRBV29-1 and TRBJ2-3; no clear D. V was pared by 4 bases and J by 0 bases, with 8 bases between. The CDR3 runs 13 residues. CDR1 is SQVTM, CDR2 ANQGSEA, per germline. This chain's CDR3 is CSVGATSTDTQYF. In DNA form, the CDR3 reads TGCAGCGTTGGAGCGACTAGCACAGATACGCAGTATTTT.